The clone carrying this T cell receptor (beta chain) has only one observation. Its target is not known. Amplification from RNA transcripts yielded the TCR beta CDR3 regions. HTBI-primed RT-PCR formed the first round, and a multiplex PCR formed the second. TCRdb reprocessed the multiplex PCR reads with MiXCR, giving one entry per CDR3 protein. The sample carries almost 400,000 distinct CDR3 sequences, 18% recorded once. The data stem from a study of Graves' ophthalmopathy and Graves' hyperthyroidism. Regarding the study as a whole: Blood was where most expanded thyroid clonotypes above 0.001 frequency also turned up. Discriminating ophthalmopathy from stable hyperthyroidism, a 13-signature model attained a sensitivity of under 90% and a specificity of almost 83%.

The V end lost 11 bases, the J end lost 4 bases, and 11 bases lay between the germline ends. This CDR3 region has 12 residues. Germline lookup yields CDR1 MDHEN and CDR2 SYDVKM. The sequenced sample consisted of peripheral blood. This clonotype originated in a woman aged 18 to 35 with Graves' ophthalmopathy. The chain joins TRBV28 to TRBJ2-2; D remains unclear. The CDR3: CACDAGTGELFF. In nucleotides, the CDR3 is TGTGCCTGCGACGCAGGCACCGGGGAGCTGTTTTTT.